One sample yielded the 10 T cell receptor beta chains listed below, sequenced in a study of T cell repertoires in cytomegalovirus infection. TCRdb itself ran the reads through MiXCR, one entry per CDR3 protein. The sample lists some 390,000 distinct CDR3 sequences, 15% to 20% occurring once. The sequencing input was PBMCs. The receptors stem from a human donor in good health (CMV status not recorded). Some clones in this sample may be carry-over from other donors' samples.

This clonotype came up many times. The rearrangement links TRBV7-9 to TRBJ1-6; D possibly corresponds to TRBD1 (6 bases). The CDR3 is 15 amino acids. Germline CDR1 is SEHNR and CDR2 is FQNEAQ (reference sequence). V lost 2 bases to trimming and J lost 13 bases, with 18 bases between them. This chain's CDR3 is CASSLLTGPAIPLHF. The DNA for the CDR3 is TGTGCCAGCAGCTTATTGACAGGCCCCGCCATCCCCCTCCACTTT.

V gene TRBV20-1 combines with J gene TRBJ2-3; 11 positions match TRBD2. Looked up from germline, CDR1 is DFQATT and CDR2 is SNEGSKA (reference sequence). Unmatched junction bases numbered 13, after V lost 6 bases and J lost 2 bases. The CDR3 is 17 residues long. The DNA of the CDR3 is TGCAGTGCCCCCCCCGGGACTAGCGGAGAATACACAGATACGCAGTATTTT. This sequence encodes CSAPPGTSGEYTDTQYF.

The chain joins TRBV6-2 or TRBV6-3 to TRBJ2-5, with D hard to call. Per the germline V gene, CDR1 is MNHEY and CDR2 is SVGEGT. The CDR3 runs to 14 residues. Trimming pared 5 bases from V and 4 bases from J, leaving 14 bases between. CDR3 amino acids: CASSEVQSRETQYF. The CDR3 nucleotides are TGTGCCAGCAGTGAAGTTCAGAGTAGAGAGACCCAGTACTTC.

This clonotype occurred a few times. V and J are TRBV2 and TRBJ1-4; 8 positions agree with TRBD1. The CDR3 covers 15 residues. The V gene end was trimmed by 10 bases and the J gene end by 3 bases; junction bases not matched to a gene: 10. CDR1 and CDR2 from the germline V gene are SNHLY and FYNNEI. The CDR3 DNA reads TGTGCCACCGGAGACGACAGGGGATCTAATGAAAAACTGTTTTTT. Encoded protein: CATGDDRGSNEKLFF.

This clonotype was observed a few times. The gene calls are TRBV7-9 and TRBJ2-2; D is perhaps TRBD2 (5 bases). V lost 4 bases and J lost 3, with 9 bases in between. Germline loops: CDR1 SEHNR, CDR2 FQNEAQ (reference sequence). The CDR3 contains 14 residues. CDR3 DNA: TGTGCCAGCAGCTGGACTCGGGACACCGGGGAGCTGTTTTTT. Translated, it gives CASSWTRDTGELFF.

The sample holds many counts of this clonotype. The V gene is TRBV19, the J gene TRBJ2-1, with 8 bases that match TRBD2. With V trimmed by 2 bases and J by 8 bases, 17 bases remained unmatched. The germline V gene encodes CDR1 LNHDA and CDR2 SQIVND (reference sequence). The CDR3 has 18 residues. Written as DNA, the CDR3 is TGTGCCAGTAGTATACCCTATGCGTGGCGGGAGGATGTTCATGAGCAGTTCTTC. This gives the protein CASSIPYAWREDVHEQFF.

J is TRBJ1-4 and V is TRBV20-1; possibly TRBD1 for D (6 bases). Germline V lookup: CDR1 DFQATT, CDR2 SNEGSKA (reference sequence). This CDR3 contains 13 residues. V lost 5 bases and J 1 base, leaving 8 bases between the germline ends. DNA for the CDR3: TGCAGTGCTCTCAGGGGAACTAATGAAAAACTGTTTTTT. Translating it yields CSALRGTNEKLFF.

This chain joins TRBV20-1 and TRBJ2-7; 7 nucleotides align to TRBD2. The germline CDR1 and CDR2 sequences are DFQATT and SNEGSKA (reference sequence). V was pared by 3 bases and J by 3 bases, with 5 bases of the junction left unmatched. This CDR3 region has 13 residues. The CDR3 is CSASRRGNYEQYF. CDR3 DNA: TGCAGTGCTAGTCGGCGGGGGAACTACGAGCAGTACTTC.

There are a few counts of this clonotype. J is TRBJ2-7 and V is TRBV7-2; 7 positions agree with TRBD2. CDR1 and CDR2 from the germline V gene are SGHTA and FQGNSA. This CDR3 region has 13 residues. V shed 3 bases and J 6 bases; nucleotides not matched to a gene: 5. The CDR3 protein is CASSFGEGGEQYF. CDR3 DNA sequence: TGTGCCAGCAGCTTTGGGGAGGGTGGCGAGCAGTACTTC. Together with reference TRBV7-2 and TRBJ2-7, the CDR3 gives the full variable domain: GAGVSQSPSNKVTEKGKDVELRCDPISGHTALYWYRQSLGQGLEFLIYFQGNSAPDKSGLPSDRFSAERTGGSVSTLTIQRTQQEDSAVYLCASSFGEGGEQYFGPGTRLTVT.

This clonotype was seen only a few times. V and J are TRBV7-8 and TRBJ2-3, with TRBD2 as a possible D gene (5 bases). CDR3 length: 15 residues. Germline lookup yields CDR1 SGHVS and CDR2 FQNEAQ. Trimming removed 5 bases at V and 4 bases at J, with 16 bases between. The CDR3 DNA is TGTGCCAGCAGCCTCAACCCCGGACTCGCAGATACGCAGTATTTT. This sequence encodes CASSLNPGLADTQYF.